The 25 T cell receptor beta chains in this list originate from one sample, sequenced in a study of Graves' ophthalmopathy and Graves' hyperthyroidism. Investigators amplified TCR beta CDR3 regions from RNA transcripts. First-round RT-PCR employed HTBI primers, with a second-round multiplex PCR after it. One entry per CDR3 protein, called by TCRdb with MiXCR from the multiplex PCR reads. Among a few hundred thousand distinct CDR3 sequences listed, approximately 20% were seen once. Material: peripheral blood. The receptors were sampled from a woman younger than 30 with Graves' ophthalmopathy.

In its sample, this clonotype was seen many times. V gene TRBV11-2 combines with J gene TRBJ2-7; D gene uncertain. The CDR3 consists of 15 residues. V was shortened by 5 bases and J by 6 bases, with 20 bases between the two germline ends. In germline, CDR1 is SGHAT, CDR2 FQNNGV. DNA of the CDR3: TGTGCCAGCAGCCTACCCCGAGCAGGTTTTGCCGAGCAGTACTTC. Protein: CASSLPRAGFAEQYF.

This clonotype was counted many times. The chain links TRBV25-1 to TRBJ2-7; D gene ambiguous. V gave up 6 bases and J gave up 5 bases, with 8 bases separating them. The germline V gene has CDR1 MGHDK and CDR2 SYGVNS. The CDR3 is 11 amino acids. As DNA, the CDR3 is TGTGCCAGCAGAAGTGTCCACGAGCAGTACTTC. Translation gives CASRSVHEQYF.

The chain carries TRBV6-2 or TRBV6-3 and TRBJ2-2, with D unresolved. CDR1 and CDR2 from the germline V gene are MNHEY and SVGEGT. Trimming cost V 3 bases and J 1 base, with 6 bases left between them. The CDR3 runs 14 residues. The CDR3 sequence is CASSYRQNTGELFF. The CDR3, as DNA: TGTGCCAGCAGTTATCGACAGAACACCGGGGAGCTGTTTTTT.

In this sample, this clonotype turned up many times. The chain employs TRBV7-9 and TRBJ1-2; a weak D match, TRBD1 (6 bases). V lost 5 bases and J lost 5, with 9 bases in between. This CDR3 is 12 amino acids long. Germline V gene data show CDR1 as SEHNR and CDR2 as FQNEAQ (reference sequence). CDR3 coding DNA: TGTGCCAGCAGCCAGACAGGATATGGCTACACCTTC. Translated: CASSQTGYGYTF.

The J gene is TRBJ2-5, the V gene TRBV30; 8 bases map to TRBD2. The CDR3 totals 16 residues. The V gene's germline CDR1 is GTSNPN and CDR2 SVGIG (reference sequence). With 3 bases clipped from V and 3 bases from J, the junction kept 12 bases outside the gene matches. The CDR3 here is CAWSPGPLAVEETQYF. CDR3 nucleotides: TGTGCCTGGAGCCCCGGTCCACTAGCGGTGGAAGAGACCCAGTACTTC. Full variable domain (outside the CDR3, taken from reference TRBV30 and TRBJ2-5): SQTIHQWPATLVQPVGSPLSLECTVEGTSNPNLYWYRQAAGRGLQLLFYSVGIGQISSEVPQNLSASRPQDRQFILSSKKLLLSDSGFYLCAWSPGPLAVEETQYFGPGTRLLVL.

This clonotype was seen ten or more times. This chain joins TRBV30 and TRBJ1-5; no clear D gene. The CDR3 loop spans 13 amino acids. Trimming took off 5 bases at V and 6 bases at J, with 14 bases between the two ends. Germline V CDR1 and CDR2: GTSNPN, SVGIG (reference sequence). The CDR3: CAWALGQAQPQHF. In nucleotides, the CDR3 is TGTGCCTGGGCCCTCGGCCAGGCTCAGCCCCAGCATTTT.

This clonotype was counted many times. The chain combines TRBV7-9 with TRBJ1-1; tentative D call: TRBD1 (6 bases). In germline, CDR1 is SEHNR, CDR2 FQNEAQ (reference sequence). V was clipped by 6 bases and J by 6 bases, with 17 bases between them. The CDR3 length is 14 residues. The CDR3 loop is CASRGEGEGAEAFF. The CDR3 bases are TGTGCCAGCAGGGGGGAGGGGGAAGGGGCTGAAGCTTTCTTT. The whole variable domain, filled in from reference TRBV7-9 and TRBJ1-1, reads DTGVSQNPRHKITKRGQNVTFRCDPISEHNRLYWYRQTLGQGPEFLTYFQNEAQLEKSRLLSDRFSAERPKGSFSTLEIQRTEQGDSAMYLCASRGEGEGAEAFFGQGTRLTVV.

This clonotype was seen only once. CDR3 amino acids: CASSYEGQDTEAFF. The DNA for the CDR3 is TGTGCCAGCAGTTACGAGGGGCAGGACACTGAAGCTTTCTTT. The chain carries TRBV6-5 and TRBJ1-1; tentative D call: TRBD1 (5 bases). Per the germline V gene, CDR1 is MNHEY and CDR2 is SVGAGI. V was trimmed by 2 bases and J by 3 bases, leaving 10 bases between them. The CDR3 spans 14 residues.

This clonotype has at least ten counts. The rearrangement links TRBV3-1 to TRBJ2-7, with 10 bases matching TRBD1. J gave up 5 bases and V 2 bases, and 6 bases lay outside the gene matches. The germline CDR1 and CDR2 sequences are LGHDT and YNNKEL (reference sequence). The CDR3 length is 15 residues. The CDR3 here is CASSQSGQGSHEQYF. In DNA form, the CDR3 reads TGTGCCAGCAGCCAATCGGGACAGGGGAGCCACGAGCAGTACTTC.

At least ten counts were recorded for this clonotype. The chain employs TRBV28 and TRBJ2-5; D is perhaps TRBD2 (5 bases). Germline CDR1 reads MDHEN; CDR2 reads SYDVKM. The CDR3 sequence is 14 residues long. Trimming cost V 6 bases and J 9 bases, with 20 bases left between them. The CDR3 bases are TGTGCCAGCAGGACTCAAGGGTCCTTCGGGGCCCAGTACTTC. This encodes CASRTQGSFGAQYF.

On this clonotype itself: A read error may explain this, as a much larger clone is one base away. V gene TRBV12-3 or TRBV12-4 combines with J gene TRBJ1-5; 7 positions agree with TRBD1. This CDR3 comprises 14 residues. V shed 5 bases and J 3 bases; nucleotides not matched to a gene: 4. The chain's CDR3 is CASSTGTVNQPQHF. The CDR3 DNA reads as TGTGCCAGCAGTACCGGGACAGTCAATCAGCCCCAGCATTTT.

The table lists this clonotype with many counts. The rearrangement links TRBV6-2 or TRBV6-3 to TRBJ2-2; TRBD2 agrees at 12 bases. The trim removed 0 bases at V and 4 bases at J, leaving 6 bases unmatched. Germline V gives CDR1 MNHEY, CDR2 SVGEGT. This CDR3 spans 18 amino acids. The chain's CDR3 is CASSYSRLAGDPTGELFF. CDR3 DNA sequence: TGTGCCAGCAGTTACTCAAGACTAGCGGGAGATCCCACCGGGGAGCTGTTTTTT.

There are many counts of this clonotype. The V call is TRBV11-1, the J call TRBJ1-2; no clear D gene. Trimming pared 3 bases from V and 5 bases from J, leaving 19 bases between. Germline CDR1 and CDR2: SGHAT and FQDESV (reference sequence). The CDR3 length is 16 residues. CDR3 sequence reads: CASSFGSGVEVYGYTF. The CDR3 coding sequence is TGTGCCAGCAGCTTCGGGTCCGGGGTAGAAGTATATGGCTACACCTTC.

This clonotype was recorded at least ten times. This chain uses TRBV18 with TRBJ2-5; D ambiguous. The CDR3 extends over 11 amino acids. Germline values: CDR1 KGHSH, CDR2 LQKENI. The ends were cut back, 8 bases at V and 2 bases at J, with 6 bases in the middle. In nucleotides, the CDR3 is TGTGCCAGCAGCCCACAAGAGACCCAGTACTTC. It is translated as CASSPQETQYF.

This clonotype came up many times. The CDR3 DNA is TGTGCCAGCTCACCACTAGGACTAGATTCCCAAGAGACCCAGTACTTC. This codes for CASSPLGLDSQETQYF. J is TRBJ2-5 and V is TRBV18; 7 bases map to TRBD2. Germline-derived CDR1 and CDR2 are KGHSH and LQKENI. V gave up 1 base and J gave up 1 base; unmatched junction bases: 6. CDR3 size: 16 residues.

This clonotype was seen at least ten times. The chain recombines TRBV6-5 with TRBJ1-1; D is unresolved. The V end lost 6 bases, the J end lost 3 bases, and 11 bases lay between the germline ends. Germline assignment: CDR1 MNHEY and CDR2 SVGAGI. The CDR3 runs 13 residues. The CDR3 reads CASSIGKYTEAFF. In nucleotides, the CDR3 is TGTGCCAGCAGCATAGGGAAATACACTGAAGCTTTCTTT.

The chain carries TRBV9 and TRBJ1-1; 7 bases are shared with TRBD1. CDR1 and CDR2 (germline): SGDLS, YYNGEE. The length of the CDR3 is 15 residues. The ends lost 4 bases at V and 5 bases at J; junction bases unmatched: 11. In nucleotides, the CDR3 is TGTGCCAGCAGCCTCACGGGGACAGACCTTACTGAAGCTTTCTTT. As protein: CASSLTGTDLTEAFF. The full variable domain, in which reference TRBV9 and TRBJ1-1 provide the parts outside the CDR3, is DSGVTQTPKHLITATGQRVTLRCSPRSGDLSVYWYQQSLDQGLQFLIQYYNGEERAKGNILERFSAQQFPDLHSELNLSSLELGDSALYFCASSLTGTDLTEAFFGQGTRLTVV.

In this sample, this clonotype turned up many times. The genes are TRBV10-1 and TRBJ2-7, with D unclear. The ends were cut back, 3 bases at V and 6 bases at J, with 9 bases in the middle. From germline, CDR1 is WNHNN and CDR2 SYGVQD (reference sequence). The CDR3 runs to 12 residues. CDR3 bases: TGCGCCAGCAGTGACCAGACCGCCGAGCAGTACTTC. Its translation: CASSDQTAEQYF.

This clonotype was seen ten or more times. The rearrangement joins TRBV6-2 or TRBV6-3 to TRBJ2-7; D is ambiguous. V lost 10 bases and J 3 bases, leaving 10 bases between the germline ends. The CDR3 loop spans 11 amino acids. The germline V gene encodes CDR1 MNHEY and CDR2 SVGEGT. Written as DNA, the CDR3 is TGTGCCACCGGGCGGATCTACGAGCAGTACTTC. It translates to CATGRIYEQYF.

This clonotype was recorded at least ten times. This chain joins TRBV30 and TRBJ2-5; the D is unclear. The V end lost 2 bases, the J end lost 1 base, and 11 bases lay between the germline ends. This CDR3 has 14 residues. CDR1 is GTSNPN and CDR2 is SVGIG in the germline V gene (reference sequence). The CDR3 spells CAWSLDNVQETQYF. The CDR3 region has the DNA TGTGCCTGGAGTCTCGACAACGTCCAAGAGACCCAGTACTTC.

In this sample, this clonotype turned up many times. The V gene is TRBV12-3 or TRBV12-4, the J gene TRBJ1-6; D ambiguous. V lost 3 bases, J lost 3 bases, and 6 bases lay in between. This CDR3 spans 14 amino acids. Here the CDR3 reads CASSFSHYNSPLHF. CDR3 nucleotides: TGTGCCAGCAGTTTTTCCCACTATAATTCACCCCTCCACTTT.

In this sample, this clonotype turned up many times. The chain uses TRBV11-2 and TRBJ2-6; D gene ambiguous. This CDR3 comprises 15 residues. With 0 bases removed from V and 2 bases from J, the gap between germline ends came to 5 bases. Germline V gives CDR1 SGHAT, CDR2 FQNNGV. Here the CDR3 DNA reads TGTGCCAGCAGCTTAGACTCCACTGGGGCCAACGTCCTGACTTTC. This translates into CASSLDSTGANVLTF.

This clonotype has at least ten counts. The rearrangement joins TRBV7-2 to TRBJ2-2, with unresolved D. Germline V CDR1 and CDR2: SGHTA, FQGNSA. Trimming took 6 bases from V and 7 from J, leaving 9 bases between them. The CDR3 loop spans 12 amino acids. The CDR3 bases are TGTGCCAGCAGAAGTGGGGTCGGGGAGCTGTTTTTT. It translates to CASRSGVGELFF.

There are many counts of this clonotype. This chain uses TRBV11-2 with TRBJ2-2; TRBD2 agrees at 9 bases. Germline V gene data show CDR1 as SGHAT and CDR2 as FQNNGV. The CDR3 loop spans 17 amino acids. V was clipped by 6 bases and J by 5 bases; unmatched bases: 13. The CDR3 region is CASRTLLAGEGTGELFF. The DNA for the CDR3 is TGTGCCAGCAGAACCCTTTTAGCGGGAGAAGGTACCGGGGAGCTGTTTTTT.

Ten or more counts support this clonotype. The rearrangement links TRBV12-3 or TRBV12-4 to TRBJ1-1, with D possibly matching TRBD1 (5 bases). CDR3 length: 17 residues. With 6 bases removed from V and 0 bases from J, the gap between germline ends came to 20 bases. The CDR3 sequence: CASSPTGAGPMNTEAFF. CDR3 sequence (DNA): TGTGCCAGCAGCCCCACCGGGGCAGGCCCCATGAACACTGAAGCTTTCTTT.